Listed below are T cell receptor beta chains from one sample, sequenced in a study of blood T cell repertoires in COVID-19. Assay used: immunoSEQ multiplex PCR; TCRdb lists only in-frame clones, some missing. The sample yields over 200,000 clones, 90% seen once. The sequencing sample was made of peripheral blood. Receptors originate from a man aged 25 to 40 with COVID-19, enrolled during active disease. CDR3s include the opening cysteine and the closing phenylalanine or tryptophan. A D gene is named only where the DNA matches it firmly. Only some rows state a clone size, as once, few, many or a class for expanded clones.

d_gene | j_gene | abundance | v_gene | CDR3aa | CDR3nt
NA | TRBJ2-3 | NA | TRBV2 | CASLRTDTQYF | TGTGCCAGCCTCAGAACAGATACGCAGTATTTT
NA | TRBJ1-2 | NA | TRBV20-1 | CSASSPGGAGANGYTF | TGCAGTGCTAGTAGCCCCGGAGGGGCGGGGGCTAATGGCTACACCTTC
NA | TRBJ1-2 | NA | TRBV5-1 | CASSEGNYGYTF | TGCGCCAGCAGCGAGGGAAACTATGGCTACACCTTC
NA | TRBJ1-1 | NA | TRBV6-6 | CASGRRGSMAEAFF | TGTGCCAGCGGTAGGAGGGGAAGTATGGCTGAAGCTTTCTTT
NA | TRBJ2-3 | NA | TRBV5-4 | CASSLAVAATDTQYF | TGTGCCAGCAGCTTGGCTGTAGCGGCAACAGATACGCAGTATTTT
NA | TRBJ2-3 | NA | TRBV3-1/TRBV3-2 | CASSQKIFTSSTDTQYF | TGTGCCAGCAGCCAAAAGATTTTTACTTCTAGCACAGATACGCAGTATTTT
NA | TRBJ2-7 | NA | TRBV7-9 | CASRQGYSYEQYF | TGTGCCAGCCGTCAGGGATACTCCTACGAGCAGTACTTC
NA | TRBJ2-7 | NA | TRBV12-3/TRBV12-4 | CASSPAELYEQYF | TGTGCCAGCTCGCCTGCGGAACTCTACGAGCAGTACTTC
TRBD1 | TRBJ2-7 | NA | TRBV27 | CASSASIPPFGQGAPFSYEQYF | TGTGCCAGCAGTGCCTCCATTCCCCCTTTCGGACAGGGGGCCCCATTCTCCTACGAGCAGTACTTC
TRBD2 | TRBJ2-1 | NA | TRBV9 | CASSAILAGSYNEQFF | TGTGCCAGCAGCGCCATACTAGCGGGGTCCTACAATGAGCAGTTCTTC
NA | TRBJ2-3 | NA | TRBV25-1 | CASSVGWGADTQYF | TGTGCCAGCAGTGTTGGTTGGGGCGCAGATACGCAGTATTTT
NA | TRBJ2-3 | once | TRBV5-1 | CASSFGQLTDTQYF | TGCGCCAGCAGCTTTGGACAACTCACAGATACGCAGTATTTT
TRBD2 | TRBJ2-7 | NA | TRBV2 | CASSFLTSPVSSYEQYF | TGTGCCAGCAGTTTCCTGACTAGCCCGGTGTCCTCCTACGAGCAGTACTTC
TRBD1 | TRBJ1-5 | NA | TRBV19 | CASMDRVDQPQHF | TGTGCCAGCATGGACAGGGTGGATCAGCCCCAGCATTTT
TRBD1 | TRBJ1-1 | NA | TRBV5-1 | CASSFVRTGGHTEAFF | TGCGCCAGCAGCTTTGTTAGGACAGGGGGCCATACTGAAGCTTTCTTT
TRBD1 | TRBJ1-2 | NA | TRBV28 | CASSDPTGGVYGYTF | TGTGCCAGCAGCGACCCGACAGGGGGCGTCTATGGCTACACCTTC
NA | TRBJ1-1 | NA | TRBV21-1 | CASSKGGTGSPTEAFF | TGTGCCAGCAGCAAAGGAGGGACAGGGAGCCCCACTGAAGCTTTCTTT
NA | TRBJ2-1 | NA | TRBV18 | CASSPLPSSYNEQFF | TGTGCCAGCTCACCACTTCCGAGCTCCTACAATGAGCAGTTCTTC
NA | TRBJ2-1 | NA | TRBV12-3/TRBV12-4 | CASSLVEQFF | TGTGCCAGCAGTTTAGTAGAGCAGTTCTTC
NA | TRBJ2-5 | NA | TRBV5-6 | CASSLVRGETQYF | TGTGCCAGCAGCTTGGTTAGGGGGGAGACCCAGTACTTC
TRBD2 | TRBJ2-2 | NA | TRBV27 | CASSPFFAGGVGELFF | TGTGCCAGCAGCCCCTTTTTTGCTGGGGGGGTCGGGGAGCTGTTTTTT
TRBD2 | TRBJ2-7 | NA | TRBV11-1 | CASSLTSGSYEQYF | TGTGCCAGCAGCTTAACTAGCGGCTCCTACGAGCAGTACTTC
TRBD1 | TRBJ1-2 | NA | TRBV2 | CASSHQGAGDAGYTF | TGTGCCAGCAGTCATCAGGGGGCCGGGGATGCTGGCTACACCTTC
TRBD1 | TRBJ2-3 | NA | TRBV5-4 | CASSPGGPNTDTQYF | TGTGCCAGCAGCCCAGGGGGACCCAACACAGATACGCAGTATTTT
TRBD1 | TRBJ1-2 | once | TRBV5-4 | CASSGGQGFGGYTF | TGTGCCAGCAGCGGGGGACAGGGGTTCGGCGGCTACACCTTC
NA | TRBJ1-2 | NA | TRBV3-1/TRBV3-2 | CASSQGRGGSKGYTF | TGTGCCAGCAGCCAGGGGCGGGGCGGATCCAAGGGCTACACCTTC
NA | TRBJ1-2 | NA | TRBV11-2 | CASSQGQLPQYGYTF | TGTGCCAGCAGCCAAGGACAGCTTCCCCAATATGGCTACACCTTC
TRBD1 | TRBJ1-5 | NA | TRBV27 | CASSMDRVQPQHF | TGTGCCAGCAGTATGGACAGGGTACAGCCCCAGCATTTT
TRBD1 | TRBJ1-4 | NA | TRBV9 | CATSPSGGDEKLFF | TGTGCCACGAGCCCCTCAGGGGGAGATGAAAAACTGTTTTTT
NA | TRBJ2-1 | once | TRBV3-1/TRBV3-2 | CASSQGYGPSEQFF | TGTGCCAGCAGCCAAGGTTATGGGCCGAGTGAGCAGTTCTTC
NA | TRBJ2-7 | NA | TRBV18 | CASSPPLTGVSYEQYF | TGTGCCAGCTCACCACCACTTACCGGGGTCTCCTACGAGCAGTACTTC
TRBD1 | TRBJ1-1 | NA | TRBV7-3 | CASSLTGTGRLVNTEAFF | TGTGCCAGCAGCTTAACGGGGACAGGGAGGCTGGTGAACACTGAAGCTTTCTTT
NA | TRBJ1-3 | NA | TRBV5-6 | CASSFGHPTGTIYF | TGTGCCAGCAGCTTCGGACATCCGACGGGCACCATATATTTT
TRBD2 | TRBJ2-3 | NA | TRBV10-1 | CASSVTSGSTDTQYF | TGCGCCAGCAGTGTAACTAGCGGGAGCACAGATACGCAGTATTTT
NA | TRBJ1-6 | NA | TRBV10-3 | CASQGDPDNSPLHF | TGTGCCTCTCAAGGGGATCCCGATAATTCACCCCTCCACTTT
NA | TRBJ1-6 | NA | TRBV5-1 | CASSLEGGWTGSPLHF | TGCGCCAGCAGCTTGGAGGGAGGGTGGACGGGTTCACCCCTCCACTTT
NA | TRBJ1-1 | NA | TRBV25-1 | CASSAGRVIAFF | TGTGCCAGCAGTGCCGGTCGGGTAATAGCTTTCTTT
NA | TRBJ2-5 | NA | TRBV7-3 | CASSLTTEQTQYF | TGTGCCAGCAGCTTGACGACAGAGCAGACCCAGTACTTC
TRBD1 | TRBJ1-2 | NA | TRBV7-9 | CASSSGTGVLIYGYTF | TGTGCCAGCAGTTCCGGGACAGGGGTGTTGATCTATGGCTACACCTTC
TRBD2 | TRBJ2-2 | NA | TRBV5-1 | CASSPGGSLSPGELFF | TGCGCCAGCAGCCCGGGGGGGTCCCTATCCCCCGGGGAGCTGTTTTTT
NA | TRBJ2-7 | NA | TRBV7-9 | CASSRDYRRSFGQYF | TGTGCCAGCAGCCGCGACTATCGTCGGTCTTTCGGGCAGTACTTC
NA | TRBJ2-7 | NA | TRBV27 | CASTTAARRYEQYF | TGTGCCAGCACCACAGCGGCCCGACGTTACGAGCAGTACTTC
TRBD1 | TRBJ1-2 | NA | TRBV28 | CASSSQGVYGYTF | TGTGCCAGCAGTTCTCAGGGGGTGTATGGCTACACCTTC
NA | TRBJ2-5 | NA | TRBV19 | CASSMGTIEETQYF | TGTGCCAGTAGTATGGGGACAATCGAGGAGACCCAGTACTTC
TRBD1 | TRBJ2-7 | NA | TRBV11-1 | CASKPGGLPYEQYF | TGTGCCAGCAAGCCAGGGGGCCTTCCCTACGAGCAGTACTTC
TRBD1 | TRBJ2-7 | NA | TRBV5-4 | CASSLTGESYEQYF | TGTGCCAGCAGTCTGACAGGGGAGTCCTACGAGCAGTACTTC
NA | TRBJ2-7 | NA | TRBV6-2/TRBV6-3 | CASSYTGSRPEQYF | TGTGCCAGCAGTTACACAGGGAGCCGCCCCGAGCAGTACTTC
TRBD1 | TRBJ2-3 | NA | TRBV5-8 | CASSLGAGTGDTDTQYF | TGTGCCAGCAGCTTGGGCGCCGGGACAGGAGACACAGATACGCAGTATTTT
NA | TRBJ1-1 | NA | TRBV12-5 | CASGLLLNGNTEAFF | TGTGCTAGTGGTTTGCTCCTAAACGGGAACACTGAAGCTTTCTTT
TRBD2 | TRBJ2-7 | NA | TRBV7-6 | CASSLEAAGVYEQYF | TGTGCCAGCAGCCTAGAGGCGGCGGGGGTTTACGAGCAGTACTTC
NA | TRBJ1-1 | NA | TRBV19 | CASWRKTGGDWDTEAFF | TGTGCCAGTTGGAGGAAAACAGGAGGGGATTGGGACACTGAAGCTTTCTTT
NA | TRBJ1-1 | NA | TRBV18 | CASSPDWQGTYKVNTEAFF | TGTGCCAGCTCACCAGATTGGCAGGGGACGTATAAGGTGAACACTGAAGCTTTCTTT
NA | TRBJ1-2 | NA | TRBV6-2/TRBV6-3 | CASSTLDRLGFGYTF | TGTGCCAGCAGCACTCTCGACAGGCTCGGATTTGGCTACACCTTC